This TCR beta chain was recovered during a study of CD8 T cells in ankylosing spondylitis. This clonotype was picked up many times. V shed 4 bases and J 4 bases; nucleotides not matched to a gene: 6. The CDR3 consists of 15 residues. The V gene's germline CDR1 is SGDLS and CDR2 YYNGEE. In TCRdb, the 5' RACE reads were re-called with MiXCR into one record per CDR3 protein. Found here are approximately 250,000 distinct CDR3 sequences, about 11% of them singletons; the top ten hold about 3%. The gene calls are TRBV9 and TRBJ1-5; 9 nucleotides line up with TRBD1. The sequenced sample consisted of blood, either unsorted or a sorted T cell fraction (not recorded which). The sequence was collected from a male donor with ankylosing spondylitis or in good health (not recorded which). CDR3 nucleotides: TGTGCCAGCAGCCCCAGTGGGACAGGGAATCAGCCCCAGCATTTT. Translation: CASSPSGTGNQPQHF.